This TCR beta chain emerged from a study of T cells in Graves' hyperthyroidism and ophthalmopathy. For the study at large: Specimen type is peripheral blood, collected at initial diagnosis prior to any treatment. General study results and limits: Blood samples included most of the expanded thyroid clonotypes exceeding 0.001.

Trimming stripped 5 bases from V and 1 base from J, with 9 bases between. The germline gives CDR1 SQVTM, CDR2 ANQGSEA. This CDR3 is 12 amino acids long. Researchers amplified the TCR beta CDR3 regions from RNA transcripts. HTBI primers were the set used in a first-round RT-PCR of the TCR CDR3. TCRdb reanalysed the multiplex PCR reads using MiXCR and keeps one entry per CDR3 protein. Here the sample spans some 320,000 distinct CDR3 sequences, roughly 13% being singletons. In this sample, this clonotype turned up many times. Its target is unknown. Sequenced input: blood. The chain has TRBV29-1 and TRBJ2-7; no clear D. This TCR was sampled from a woman between 35 and 50 years old with Graves' ophthalmopathy. Here the CDR3 reads CSVLLNSYEQYF. As DNA, the CDR3 is TGCAGCGTTCTTCTCAATTCCTACGAGCAGTACTTC.